The clone carrying this T cell receptor beta chain was counted once. As yet, its antigen is unknown. The PCR was carried out with 60 Vbeta primers and 13 Jbeta primers. Only in-frame clones appear in the TCRdb table, and some are missing; sequencing was by immunoSEQ multiplex PCR. The sample contains around 180,000 clones, 81% of which appear only once. This sample was taken from a study of cytomegalovirus exposure and HLA in healthy donors. Study results and caveats: It was likely that a cluster of highly shared sequence variants was a sequencing artifact. The authors assumed roughly uniform sequencing depth across donors for presence/absence analyses. Immune exposure was documented only through CMV serostatus.

Germline CDR1 and CDR2: SEHNR and FQNEAQ (reference sequence). There are 15 residues in the CDR3. Trimming stripped 5 bases from V and 0 bases from J, with 11 bases between. The receptor comes from a man in his late teens or twenties in good health and CMV-seronegative. Sequenced input: PBMCs. The chain couples TRBV7-9 to TRBJ2-1, with TRBD2 as a possible D gene (6 bases). Here the CDR3 reads CASSPRGSSYNEQFF. The CDR3 nucleotides are TGTGCCAGCAGCCCGCGGGGTAGCTCCTACAATGAGCAGTTCTTC.